What follows are 10 T cell receptor beta chains derived from one specimen sequenced in a study of shared clonotypes between healthy human individuals. Repertoires were generated with immunoSEQ multiplex PCR, while TCRdb's copy carries only in-frame clones and drops some. The sample carries fewer than 3 million clones, 85% to 95% recorded once. Source material: naive CD4+ T cells from PBMCs. Subset: CD45RA+ positively selected. The receptors here all came from a man between 18 and 35 years old in good health. Some clones in this sample may be carry-over from other donors' samples.

As regards this clone: This specimen includes other DNA sequences encoding the same CDR3. The CDR3 sequence: CAWSVGRSYEQYF. CDR3 nucleotides: TGTGCCTGGAGTGTCGGGAGATCCTACGAGCAGTACTTC. The V gene is TRBV30, the J gene TRBJ2-7, with TRBD2 as a possible D gene (6 bases). Trimming removed 0 bases at V and 1 base at J, with 7 bases between. This CDR3 contains 13 residues. Germline loops: CDR1 GTSNPN, CDR2 SVGIG (reference sequence).

V is TRBV10-1 and J is TRBJ2-3; D possibly corresponds to TRBD2 (5 bases). V dropped 4 bases and J dropped 4 bases, with 15 bases sitting between them. Germline lookup yields CDR1 WNHNN and CDR2 SYGVQD (reference sequence). This CDR3 contains 15 residues. The CDR3 DNA reads TGCGCCAGCAGTGGAGGCTACGTCGGGGCAGATACGCAGTATTTT. This encodes CASSGGYVGADTQYF.

The chain couples TRBV27 to TRBJ2-7; 8 positions agree with TRBD1. Germline V gene data show CDR1 as MNHEY and CDR2 as SMNVEV (reference sequence). The CDR3 is 15 amino acids. V dropped 5 bases and J dropped 2; count of bases not matched to a gene: 8. The CDR3 here is CASSASGQEPYEQYF. The DNA for the CDR3 is TGTGCCAGCAGTGCGTCGGGACAGGAGCCCTACGAGCAGTACTTC.

This clone was detected once. This chain joins TRBV7-2 and TRBJ2-1, with 11 nucleotides matching TRBD2. Germline V gene lookup returns CDR1 SGHTA and CDR2 FQGNSA. This CDR3 region has 13 residues. Losses at the gene ends were 5 bases for V and 8 bases for J; bases not matched to a gene: 2. Here the CDR3 reads CASSVSGRDEQFF. The CDR3, as DNA: TGTGCCAGCAGCGTTAGCGGGAGGGATGAGCAGTTCTTC.

The chain employs TRBV27 and TRBJ1-1; D perhaps matches TRBD1 (6 bases). This CDR3 is 15 amino acids long. V gave up 4 bases and J gave up 5 bases, with 17 bases separating them. CDR1 and CDR2 from the germline V gene are MNHEY and SMNVEV (reference sequence). The CDR3 here is CASSSVQGGDTEAFF. Written as DNA, the CDR3 is TGTGCCAGCAGTTCGGTACAGGGAGGGGATACTGAAGCTTTCTTT.

On this clone: Other DNA sequences from this sample encode an identical CDR3 as well. This rearrangement joins TRBV9 to TRBJ2-5; D is uncertain. The CDR3 covers 13 residues. Germline values: CDR1 SGDLS, CDR2 YYNGEE. Trimming cost V 0 bases and J 2 bases, with 5 bases left between them. CDR3: CASSVGRQETQYF. The CDR3, as DNA: TGTGCCAGCAGCGTAGGAAGGCAAGAGACCCAGTACTTC.

The J gene is TRBJ2-1, the V gene TRBV4-2, with 8 bases that match TRBD2. The CDR3 covers 19 residues. Per germline, CDR1 LGHNA and CDR2 YNFKEQ. The V gene end was trimmed by 2 bases and the J gene end by 0 bases; junction bases not matched to a gene: 12. CDR3 nucleotides: TGTGCCAGCAGCCAACCCACGGGGAAGGGACTAGTCTCCTACAATGAGCAGTTCTTC. Its translation is CASSQPTGKGLVSYNEQFF.

Comments on this clone: Other nucleotide sequences from this sample produce the same CDR3. The rearrangement joins TRBV6-6 to TRBJ2-7; 10 bases align to TRBD1. J lost 3 bases, V lost 5 bases, and 4 bases had no gene match. The germline CDR1 and CDR2 sequences are MNHNY and SVGAGI (reference sequence). The CDR3 runs 14 residues. CDR3 bases: TGTGCCAGCAGTCGTGGGACAGGGGTCTACGAGCAGTACTTC. Protein product: CASSRGTGVYEQYF.

This chain links TRBV5-4 with TRBJ1-2; TRBD1 agrees at 7 bases. Germline CDR1 SGHNT, CDR2 YYREEE (reference sequence). The CDR3 extends over 15 amino acids. J was trimmed by 0 bases and V by 4 bases; bases with no gene match: 6. CDR3 sequence reads: CASSPIGQANYGYTF. The CDR3, as DNA: TGTGCCAGCAGCCCCATCGGACAGGCTAACTATGGCTACACCTTC.

This clone was picked up one time. The chain uses TRBV11-2 and TRBJ2-1; D uncertain. CDR1 is SGHAT, CDR2 FQNNGV, per germline. The V end was cut by 3 bases, the J end by 7 bases, with 7 bases between. The CDR3 is made up of 12 amino acids. The CDR3 spells CASSFWENEQFF. The CDR3 nucleotides read TGTGCCAGCAGCTTTTGGGAAAATGAGCAGTTCTTC.